Below are 15 T cell receptor beta chains sequenced from a single sample in a study of regulatory T cells in long-lasting Graves disease (dated by TCRdb to about 2021). The method behind the library was multiplex PCR. The sequencing machine was an Illumina HiSeq 4000. TCR beta libraries were built with iRepertoire HTBI primers and Arm-PCR amplification of CDR3 regions. The public reads were run again by TCRdb, first through fastp at Q25 and then through MiXCR, and only productive beta chains were kept. A single entry per CDR3 protein holds the most common genes and DNA from its merged rows. The sample contains about 300,000 distinct CDR3 sequences, roughly 18% of them found a single time. The ten largest clones take up less than 45% of the sample. The sample's time point, from its label and the paper: newly diagnosed GD, antithyroid drugs for less than 3 months. For both TCR sequencing and RNA sequencing, RNA was extracted from PBMCs using TRIzol.

This material consisted of peripheral blood mononuclear cells (PBMCs), taken at new diagnosis, from a patient treated with antithyroid drugs. These receptors originate from a female donor with Graves disease.

This clonotype showed up many times. V is TRBV28 and J is TRBJ2-1; D may be TRBD1 or TRBD2 (6 bases each). Germline V gene sequence: CDR1 MDHEN, CDR2 SYDVKM. The germline V and J ends were trimmed by 3 bases and 8 bases, with 20 bases remaining between them. This CDR3 has 16 residues. The DNA for the CDR3 is TGTGCCAGCAGTTTGGGGGCCGCTGGCGGGATGGATGAGCAGTTCTTC. Residues: CASSLGAAGGMDEQFF.

This clonotype was picked up many times. The J gene is TRBJ2-7, the V gene TRBV2; TRBD1 aligns across 10 bases. CDR1 and CDR2 (germline): SNHLY, FYNNEI. The CDR3 length is 15 residues. The V segment lost 5 bases and the J segment 6 bases; nucleotides outside the gene matches: 10. The DNA for the CDR3 is TGTGCCAGCAGTCCAACCGGGACAGGGGCCGTCGAGCAGTACTTC. Its protein is CASSPTGTGAVEQYF.

This clonotype was seen more than once but under ten times. A much larger clone lies one base from this, so it may be a read error. The V gene is TRBV30, the J gene TRBJ1-1; D is uncertain. The germline V gene encodes CDR1 GTSNPN and CDR2 SVGIG (reference sequence). V shed 2 bases and J shed 1 base, with 11 bases lying between them. This CDR3 region has 14 residues. The CDR3 reads CAWSQVRANTEAFF. In DNA form, the CDR3 reads TGTGCCTGGAGTCAGGTAAGGGCGAACACTGAAGCTTTCTTT.

The chain is built from TRBV5-1 and TRBJ1-4; D may be TRBD1 (6 bases). CDR3 length: 15 residues. Germline V gives CDR1 SGHRS, CDR2 YFSETQ. The V and J ends lost 4 bases and 3 bases respectively, with 13 bases between them. CDR3 in DNA: TGCGCCAGCAGCGCGCGACAGGCCCCTAATGAAAAACTGTTTTTT. It codes for CASSARQAPNEKLFF.

About this clonotype: This could be a read error, since a much larger clone is one nucleotide away. The chain combines TRBV2 with TRBJ1-5; the D is unclear. The germline gives CDR1 SNHLY, CDR2 FYNNEI. This CDR3 contains 13 residues. V was clipped by 3 bases and J by 0 bases, with 3 bases between them. The CDR3 reads CASSDGSNQPQHF. In DNA form, the CDR3 reads TGTGCCAGCAGTGATGGTAGCAATCAGCCCCAGCATTTT.

Details on this clonotype: A much larger clone differs by one base, so this may be a read error. The rearrangement uses TRBV3-1 and TRBJ2-3; 10 bases agree with TRBD2. Germline CDR1 is LGHDT and CDR2 is YNNKEL (reference sequence). The CDR3 totals 17 residues. The ends lost 0 bases at V and 0 bases at J; junction bases unmatched: 3. The CDR3 loop reads CASSQDYSGRSTDTQYF. CDR3 nucleotides: TGTGCCAGCAGCCAAGACTATAGCGGGAGGAGCACAGATACGCAGTATTTT.

The chain uses TRBV7-2 and TRBJ2-2; no clear D gene. CDR1 SGHTA and CDR2 FQGNSA come from the germline V gene. CDR3 length: 17 residues. Trimming left V 0 bases short and J 5 bases short, with 16 bases between. The CDR3 loop reads CASSLAHGVSGTGELFF. The CDR3 DNA follows: TGTGCCAGCAGCTTAGCGCATGGGGTATCCGGGACCGGGGAGCTGTTTTTT.

Only a few counts were recorded for this clonotype. The chain has TRBV5-1 and TRBJ1-2; TRBD1 agrees at 8 bases. The germline CDR1 and CDR2 sequences are SGHRS and YFSETQ. This CDR3 is built from 13 residues. V was pared by 6 bases and J by 7 bases, with 8 bases of the junction left unmatched. CDR3 in DNA: TGCGCCAGCAATGAAGGACAGGGTTTTGGCTACACCTTC. Translating it yields CASNEGQGFGYTF.

J is TRBJ1-2 and V is TRBV6-1, with D perhaps matching TRBD1 (5 bases). Germline V gene sequence: CDR1 MNHNS, CDR2 SASEGT. CDR3 length equals 15 residues. V lost 6 bases and J 8 bases, leaving 22 bases between the germline ends. Written as DNA, the CDR3 is TGTGCCAGCAGAGGACAACCGATATCTATGAACGGCTACACCTTC. It translates to CASRGQPISMNGYTF.

The chain uses TRBV10-2 and TRBJ1-2; weak D call: TRBD1 (6 bases). Germline CDR1 WSHSY, CDR2 SAAADI. The CDR3 is made up of 15 amino acids. Trimming took off 3 bases at V and 7 bases at J, with 18 bases between the two ends. CDR3 nucleotide sequence: TGCGCCAGCAGTGACTCATTCAGGGGTATGAGTGGCTACACCTTC. Protein product: CASSDSFRGMSGYTF.

The rearrangement uses TRBV5-1 and TRBJ2-2; D may be TRBD1 (5 bases). The CDR3 is 15 amino acids. V was trimmed by 2 bases and J by 1 base, leaving 9 bases between them. Germline V CDR1 and CDR2: SGHRS, YFSETQ. The CDR3 region has the DNA TGCGCCAGCAGCTTCCGGACACGGAACACCGGGGAGCTGTTTTTT. Protein: CASSFRTRNTGELFF. The whole variable domain, filled in from reference TRBV5-1 and TRBJ2-2, reads KAGVTQTPRYLIKTRGQQVTLSCSPISGHRSVSWYQQTPGQGLQFLFEYFSETQRNKGNFPGRFSGRQFSNSRSEMNVSTLELGDSALYLCASSFRTRNTGELFFGEGSRLTVL.

This clonotype was seen repeatedly, ten times or more. The rearrangement links TRBV5-1 to TRBJ2-3; no reliable D call. CDR3 length: 12 amino acids. V was trimmed by 1 base and J by 4 bases, leaving 4 bases between them. CDR1 and CDR2 (germline): SGHRS, YFSETQ. The CDR3 DNA reads TGCGCCAGCAGCTTGATGTCAGATACGCAGTATTTT. Amino acid sequence: CASSLMSDTQYF.

This clonotype appeared a few times. V and J are TRBV11-3 and TRBJ1-1; no clear D gene. CDR1 and CDR2 (germline): SGHNT, YENEEA. This CDR3 has 15 amino acids. V was clipped by 0 bases and J by 0 bases, with 8 bases between them. Here the CDR3 reads CASSLDEWMNTEAFF. CDR3 nucleotides: TGTGCCAGCAGCTTAGATGAGTGGATGAACACTGAAGCTTTCTTT.

This clonotype has a count of ten or more. The chain couples TRBV28 to TRBJ2-7, with D perhaps assigned TRBD1 or TRBD2 (5 bases each). V lost 5 bases and J 1 base, leaving 15 bases between the germline ends. CDR1 is MDHEN, CDR2 SYDVKM, per germline. The CDR3 length is 15 residues. CDR3 loop: CASSPLGDWSYEQYF. CDR3 in DNA: TGTGCCAGCAGTCCTTTGGGGGATTGGTCCTACGAGCAGTACTTC.

The CDR3 DNA follows: TGTGCCAGCACTCCCGGGACAGACTACGAGCAGTACTTC. Translated: CASTPGTDYEQYF. The V and J genes are TRBV2 and TRBJ2-7; TRBD1 agrees at 7 bases. The V segment lost 7 bases and the J segment 3 bases; nucleotides outside the gene matches: 6. Germline CDR1 SNHLY, CDR2 FYNNEI. The CDR3 covers 13 residues.